This T cell receptor beta chain stems from a study of shared T cell receptors in the human thymus. Assay used: immunoSEQ multiplex PCR; TCRdb lists only in-frame clones, some missing. The data show 600,000 to 900,000 clones, 75% to 90% seen once. Looked up from germline, CDR1 is MNHEY and CDR2 is SMNVEV (reference sequence). This CDR3 comprises 13 residues. V lost 7 bases and J 0 bases, leaving 9 bases between the germline ends. The sample was also reused in another study, on human thymus T cells. Per that study: Resections that were taken during corrective heart surgery supplied the thymus tissue.

The specimen sequenced was thymocytes. This TCR derives from a girl under three years old with a congenital heart defect. This sequence joins TRBV27 and TRBJ2-5; no definite D call. CDR3 residues: CASKQINQETQYF. CDR3 DNA sequence: TGTGCCAGCAAACAGATAAACCAAGAGACCCAGTACTTC.